The 23 T cell receptor beta chains given below trace back to one sample, sequenced in a study of blood T cell repertoires in COVID-19. Measured with immunoSEQ multiplex PCR; TCRdb has only the in-frame clones, and not every one. The top ten clones hold less than 25% of a sample with around 60,000 clones, around 82% of them seen once. The sequenced sample consisted of peripheral blood. These receptors all come from an elderly man with active or convalescent COVID-19.

V and J are TRBV5-5 and TRBJ1-3; no clear D. With 0 bases removed from V and 6 bases from J, the gap between germline ends came to 4 bases. The CDR3 has 12 amino acids. The germline CDR1 and CDR2 sequences are SGHKS and YYEKEE (reference sequence). The CDR3 nucleotides read TGTGCCAGCAGCTTGGCCCAAAACACCATATATTTT. Protein product: CASSLAQNTIYF.

J is TRBJ2-7 and V is TRBV12-3 or TRBV12-4; the D is unclear. The V end lost 3 bases, the J end lost 4 bases, and 10 bases lay between the germline ends. There are 13 residues in the CDR3. The CDR3 DNA sequence: TGTGCCAGCAGTTTTCGGGTCTGGTACGAGCAGTACTTC. This codes for CASSFRVWYEQYF.

As DNA, the CDR3 is TGTGCCACCAGTGATTACAGCTATGGCTACACCTTC. This sequence encodes CATSDYSYGYTF. V and J are TRBV24-1 and TRBJ1-2, with D unclear. Germline V gives CDR1 KGHDR, CDR2 SFDVKD. The V and J ends lost 2 bases and 4 bases respectively, with 4 bases between them. CDR3 length: 12 amino acids.

The CDR3 here is CASSDSGRFPGANVLTF. DNA for the CDR3: TGTGCCAGCAGTGACTCTGGCAGGTTCCCTGGGGCCAACGTCCTGACTTTC. This chain uses TRBV6-4 with TRBJ2-6, with D unclear. V was shortened by 0 bases and J by 2 bases, with 11 bases between the two germline ends. This CDR3 region has 17 residues. CDR1 is MRHNA and CDR2 is SNTAGT in the germline V gene.

J is TRBJ2-5 and V is TRBV7-3; D perhaps matches TRBD1 (5 bases). This CDR3 contains 13 residues. Germline loops: CDR1 SGHTA, CDR2 FQGTGA. V lost 4 bases to trimming and J lost 4 bases, with 10 bases between them. CDR3 region: CASSSRQRETQYF. The DNA of the CDR3 is TGTGCCAGCAGCTCCAGACAGCGAGAGACCCAGTACTTC.

This clone occurred once. The chain uses TRBV18 and TRBJ2-3; 9 bases align to TRBD1. Trimming took 0 bases from V and 2 from J; bases not matched to a gene: 3. Germline V gives CDR1 KGHSH, CDR2 LQKENI. The CDR3 totals 16 residues. The DNA for the CDR3 is TGTGCCAGCTCACCACCCGGGACAGGGCTCACAGATACGCAGTATTTT. Encoded protein: CASSPPGTGLTDTQYF.

The chain has TRBV5-8 and TRBJ1-3; 7 bases line up with TRBD1. Per germline, CDR1 SGHTS and CDR2 YDEGEE. This CDR3 has 14 residues. J gave up 4 bases and V 4 bases, and 5 bases lay outside the gene matches. CDR3 residues: CASSKGTDGNTIYF. The DNA for the CDR3 is TGTGCCAGCAGCAAGGGGACAGACGGAAACACCATATATTTT. Full variable domain (missing parts from reference TRBV5-8 and TRBJ1-3): EAGVTQSPTHLIKTRGQQATLRCSPISGHTSVYWYQQALGLGLQFLLWYDEGEERNRGNFPPRFSGRQFPNYSSELNVNALELEDSALYLCASSKGTDGNTIYFGEGSWLTVV.

The chain has TRBV11-3 and TRBJ2-5, with D possibly TRBD2 on 5 matching bases. This CDR3 has 13 amino acids. Germline V lookup: CDR1 SGHNT, CDR2 YENEEA. V lost 5 bases to trimming and J lost 2 bases, with 9 bases between them. The CDR3 spells CASSRGLQETQYF. The CDR3 coding sequence is TGTGCCAGCAGCCGAGGGTTACAAGAGACCCAGTACTTC. Full variable domain (missing parts from reference TRBV11-3 and TRBJ2-5): EAGVVQSPRYKIIEKKQPVAFWCNPISGHNTLYWYLQNLGQGPELLIRYENEEAVDDSQLPKDRFSAERLKGVDSTLKIQPAELGDSAVYLCASSRGLQETQYFGPGTRLLVL.

The V and J genes are TRBV6-5 and TRBJ2-7, with TRBD1 identical over 10 bases. V lost 6 bases to trimming and J lost 3 bases; unmatched junction nucleotides: 8. Germline V CDR1 and CDR2: MNHEY, SVGAGI. The CDR3 covers 15 residues. As DNA, the CDR3 is TGTGCCAGCAGCCCCGGGACAGGGGATTTCTACGAGCAGTACTTC. Protein product: CASSPGTGDFYEQYF.

The V gene is TRBV6-2 or TRBV6-3, the J gene TRBJ1-5; 8 bases match TRBD1. The V gene end was trimmed by 5 bases and the J gene end by 4 bases; junction bases not matched to a gene: 1. Germline CDR1 and CDR2: MNHEY and SVGEGT. This CDR3 has 13 amino acids. CDR3 DNA sequence: TGTGCCAGCAGTGACAGGGGTAATCAGCCCCAGCATTTT. Amino acids: CASSDRGNQPQHF.

The rearrangement joins TRBV7-3 to TRBJ1-3, with D hard to call. From germline, CDR1 is SGHTA and CDR2 FQGTGA. The CDR3 loop spans 16 amino acids. V dropped 5 bases and J dropped 0 bases, with 14 bases sitting between them. The CDR3 DNA reads as TGTGCCAGCAGCCTTAAAGGAGGGTTCTCTGGAAACACCATATATTTT. This translates into CASSLKGGFSGNTIYF. Variable domain in full (rest from reference TRBV7-3 and TRBJ1-3): GAGVSQTPSNKVTEKGKYVELRCDPISGHTALYWYRQSLGQGPEFLIYFQGTGAADDSGLPNDRFFAVRPEGSVSTLKIQRTERGDSAVYLCASSLKGGFSGNTIYFGEGSWLTVV.

This clone appeared a single time. CDR3 nucleotide sequence: TGTGCCAGCAGCTTGGGGGTGACAGGCAATTCACCCCTCCACTTT. Its translation is CASSLGVTGNSPLHF. The genes are TRBV5-5 and TRBJ1-6, with D possibly being TRBD1 (6 bases). Trimming removed 0 bases from V and 7 bases from J, with 11 bases in between. CDR1 is SGHKS and CDR2 is YYEKEE in the germline V gene (reference sequence). The length of the CDR3 is 15 residues.

The CDR3 reads CATSRAPQGAGNTGELFF. CDR3 coding DNA: TGTGCCACCAGCAGAGCCCCACAGGGGGCTGGGAACACCGGGGAGCTGTTTTTT. The chain is built from TRBV15 and TRBJ2-2, with TRBD1 matching over 9 bases. CDR1 is LNHNV, CDR2 YYDKDF, per germline (reference sequence). The V gene end was trimmed by 1 base and the J gene end by 1 base; junction bases not matched to a gene: 7. The CDR3 consists of 18 residues.

The rearrangement links TRBV19 to TRBJ2-3; D unresolved. Per the germline V gene, CDR1 is LNHDA and CDR2 is SQIVND (reference sequence). Trimming took 1 base from V and 4 from J, leaving 9 bases between them. This CDR3 has 14 amino acids. Here the CDR3 reads CASSIVTGSDTQYF. In DNA, the CDR3 is TGTGCCAGTAGTATAGTCACCGGTTCAGATACGCAGTATTTT.

This chain connects TRBV19 to TRBJ2-3; no clear D. This CDR3 contains 12 residues. The V gene's germline CDR1 is LNHDA and CDR2 SQIVND (reference sequence). V lost 1 base to trimming and J lost 3 bases, with 2 bases between them. The CDR3 loop reads CASSIATDTQYF. CDR3 DNA: TGTGCCAGTAGTATAGCGACAGATACGCAGTATTTT.

This clone was seen only once. The V and J genes are TRBV19 and TRBJ1-2; D might be TRBD1 (6 bases). The CDR3 spans 14 residues. Trimming stripped 2 bases from V and 4 bases from J, with 11 bases between. Germline V gives CDR1 LNHDA, CDR2 SQIVND (reference sequence). This chain's CDR3 is CASSIHVTGYGYTF. CDR3 DNA: TGTGCCAGTAGTATACACGTGACAGGCTATGGCTACACCTTC.

CDR3 coding DNA: TGTGCCAGCAGTTTTACGAACAGCTTTGCTGGGAATGAAAAACTGTTTTTT. It yields the protein CASSFTNSFAGNEKLFF. This chain joins TRBV27 and TRBJ1-4; D remains unclear. The germline gives CDR1 MNHEY, CDR2 SMNVEV (reference sequence). The CDR3 extends over 17 amino acids. V was shortened by 3 bases and J by 5 bases, with 19 bases between the two germline ends.

This clone was counted a few times. CDR3 loop: CASSHTRHSDTQYF. The CDR3 DNA follows: TGTGCCAGCAGCCACACTAGACATTCAGATACGCAGTATTTT. The genes are TRBV14 and TRBJ2-3, with a possible D match to TRBD2 (5 bases). The germline CDR1 and CDR2 sequences are SGHDN and FVKESK. Trimming removed 3 bases from V and 4 bases from J, with 11 bases in between. CDR3 length: 14 amino acids.

The chain joins TRBV27 to TRBJ2-1; 9 bases agree with TRBD2. V lost 6 bases, J lost 7 bases, and 13 bases stayed unmatched. This CDR3 comprises 16 residues. Germline V gene data show CDR1 as MNHEY and CDR2 as SMNVEV (reference sequence). In nucleotides, the CDR3 is TGTGCCAGCAGCTATGGACTAGCGTCAAGAAGGAATGAGCAGTTCTTC. This encodes CASSYGLASRRNEQFF.

The CDR3 sequence is CASSSMGVGQETQYF. The DNA of the CDR3 is TGCGCCAGCAGCTCGATGGGAGTGGGACAAGAGACCCAGTACTTC. The rearrangement uses TRBV4-1 and TRBJ2-5; TRBD2 is a possible D gene (5 bases). V lost 5 bases and J 2 bases, leaving 15 bases between the germline ends. CDR1 MGHRA and CDR2 YSYEKL come from the germline V gene. The CDR3 has 15 amino acids.

The chain recombines TRBV5-1 with TRBJ2-7, with 9 bases aligning to TRBD1. This CDR3 has 15 amino acids. With 0 bases clipped from V and 3 bases from J, the junction kept 4 bases outside the gene matches. Per germline, CDR1 SGHRS and CDR2 YFSETQ. CDR3: CASSLVETGGYEQYF. CDR3 nucleotides: TGCGCCAGCAGCTTGGTCGAGACAGGGGGCTACGAGCAGTACTTC.

The V and J genes are TRBV9 and TRBJ2-5, with TRBD2 matching 12 bases. The CDR3 contains 16 residues. Germline values: CDR1 SGDLS, CDR2 YYNGEE. V shed 4 bases and J 5 bases; nucleotides not matched to a gene: 9. The CDR3 DNA reads as TGTGCCAGCAGCCCCCTAGCGGGGGGGCCGGAGGAGACCCAGTACTTC. It yields the protein CASSPLAGGPEETQYF.

The chain carries TRBV7-9 and TRBJ2-1; 11 nucleotides align to TRBD2. From germline, CDR1 is SEHNR and CDR2 FQNEAQ (reference sequence). Trimming at V came to 5 bases and at J to 4 bases, leaving 7 bases not matched to a gene. The CDR3 is 16 amino acids. In nucleotides, the CDR3 is TGTGCCAGCAGCCCCCCACTAGCGGGAGTTTACAATGAGCAGTTCTTC. Translating gives CASSPPLAGVYNEQFF.